This T cell receptor (beta chain) was sequenced for a study of cytomegalovirus exposure and HLA in healthy donors. Findings of the study overall: Reportedly, a later analysis found an Asian-associated ancestry cluster had fewer N-insertions than the roughly 700-donor mean. Cytomegalovirus status was reportedly diagnosed by the classifier with high sensitivity and specificity.

Likely unrecorded immune exposures existed in these nominally healthy donors. Remarks on this clone: The antigen remains unidentified.

The trim removed 0 bases at V and 7 bases at J, leaving 9 bases unmatched. This CDR3 region has 16 residues. Germline CDR1 is MNHNY and CDR2 is SVGAGI (reference sequence). The PCR used 60 Vbeta and 13 Jbeta primers. TCRdb's table, derived via immunoSEQ multiplex PCR, lists solely in-frame clones and lacks some. Of about 150,000 clones in the sample, 74% were seen once. Sequencing was done on a sample of PBMCs. The receptor was isolated from a man between 18 and 35 years old in good health and CMV-seropositive. J is TRBJ2-1 and V is TRBV6-6, with 7 bases fitting TRBD2. The CDR3 DNA reads TGTGCCAGCAGTTACTCCCAGCGGGGAGACATAAATGAGCAGTTCTTC. It codes for CASSYSQRGDINEQFF.